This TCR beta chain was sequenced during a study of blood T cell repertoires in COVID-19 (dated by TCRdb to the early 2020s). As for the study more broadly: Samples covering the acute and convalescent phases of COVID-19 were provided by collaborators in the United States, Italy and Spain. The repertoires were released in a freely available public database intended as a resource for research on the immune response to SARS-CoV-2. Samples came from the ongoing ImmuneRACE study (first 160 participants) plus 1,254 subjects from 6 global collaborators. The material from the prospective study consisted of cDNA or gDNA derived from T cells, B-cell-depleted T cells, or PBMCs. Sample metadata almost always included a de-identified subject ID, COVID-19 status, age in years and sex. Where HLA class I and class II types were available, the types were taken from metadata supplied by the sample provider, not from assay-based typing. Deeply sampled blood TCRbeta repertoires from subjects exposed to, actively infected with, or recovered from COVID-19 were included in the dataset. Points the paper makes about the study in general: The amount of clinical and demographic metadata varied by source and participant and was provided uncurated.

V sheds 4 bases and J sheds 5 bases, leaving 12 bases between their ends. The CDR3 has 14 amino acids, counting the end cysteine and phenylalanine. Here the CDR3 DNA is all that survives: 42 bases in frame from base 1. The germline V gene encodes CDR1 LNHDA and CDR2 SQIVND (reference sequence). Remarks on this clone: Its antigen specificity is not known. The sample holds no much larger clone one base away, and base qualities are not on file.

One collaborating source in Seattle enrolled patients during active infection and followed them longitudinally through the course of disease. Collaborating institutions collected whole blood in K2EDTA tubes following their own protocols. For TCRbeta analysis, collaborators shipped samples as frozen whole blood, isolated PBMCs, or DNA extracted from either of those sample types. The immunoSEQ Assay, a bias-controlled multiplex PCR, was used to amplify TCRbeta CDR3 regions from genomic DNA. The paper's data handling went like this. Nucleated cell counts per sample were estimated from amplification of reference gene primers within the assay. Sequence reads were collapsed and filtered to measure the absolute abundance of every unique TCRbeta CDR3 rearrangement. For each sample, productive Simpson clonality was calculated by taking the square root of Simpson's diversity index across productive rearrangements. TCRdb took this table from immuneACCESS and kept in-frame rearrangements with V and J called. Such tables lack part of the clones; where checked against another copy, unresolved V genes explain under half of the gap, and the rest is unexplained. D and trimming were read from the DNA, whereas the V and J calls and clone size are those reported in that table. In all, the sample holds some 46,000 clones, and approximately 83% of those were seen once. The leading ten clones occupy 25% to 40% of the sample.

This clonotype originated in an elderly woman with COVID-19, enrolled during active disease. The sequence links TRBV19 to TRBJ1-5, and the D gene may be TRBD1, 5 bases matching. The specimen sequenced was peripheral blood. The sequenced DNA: TGTGCCAGTAGTAGCCAGGGCTCCGATCAGCCCCAGCATTTT. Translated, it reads CASSSQGSDQPQHF.